A single sample gave rise to the 11 T cell receptor beta chains below, sequenced in a study of blood T cell repertoires in COVID-19 (dated by TCRdb to 2019 to 2021). The library came from the immunoSEQ multiplex PCR assay. TCRdb retrieved this table from immuneACCESS and kept in-frame rearrangements only. Not all clones are present; in checked studies, unresolved V genes account for under half, and no reason is known for the remainder. The sample profile shows under 30,000 clones; over 70% of them were found once. 35% to 55% of the sample goes to the ten largest clones. The sample taken for sequencing was peripheral blood. The receptor source for this set is a woman between 65 and 79 years old with acute or convalescent COVID-19.

This clone appeared a few times. The chain is built from TRBV2 and TRBJ2-7; no firm D call. The CDR3 consists of 13 residues. The V and J ends lost 6 bases and 10 bases respectively, with 19 bases between them. Germline-derived CDR1 and CDR2 are SNHLY and FYNNEI. CDR3 nucleotide sequence: TGTGCCAGCAGGGAACAAGTCTTGGAGAGTCAGTACTTC. It specifies CASREQVLESQYF.

The rearrangement joins TRBV27 to TRBJ1-2, with D perhaps matching TRBD1 (6 bases). The CDR3 covers 22 residues. The germline V and J ends were trimmed by 6 bases and 1 base, with 36 bases remaining between them. The V gene's germline CDR1 is MNHEY and CDR2 SMNVEV (reference sequence). DNA of the CDR3: TGTGCCAGCAGAGGTGGCTCTGTAAGTGCAGGGGCCATACCAACTCATAACTATGGCTACACCTTC. Encoded protein: CASRGGSVSAGAIPTHNYGYTF.

The chain carries TRBV7-8 and TRBJ2-7; D possibly corresponds to TRBD2 (7 bases). Trimming stripped 8 bases from V and 0 bases from J, with 17 bases between. This CDR3 has 15 residues. In germline, CDR1 is SGHVS, CDR2 FQNEAQ. CDR3 nucleotide sequence: TGTGCCAGCGTCGATAAAAGGGGGGGCTCCTACGAGCAGTACTTC. Protein sequence: CASVDKRGGSYEQYF.

V gene TRBV19 combines with J gene TRBJ2-5; weak D call: TRBD1 (6 bases). Germline V CDR1 and CDR2: LNHDA, SQIVND (reference sequence). Deletions cut 3 bases from V and 4 bases from J, with 24 bases between. This CDR3 contains 18 residues. Written as DNA, the CDR3 is TGTGCCAGTAGTATCATCAGAAACAGGGCCCCTGGACGAGAGACCCAGTACTTC. Residues: CASSIIRNRAPGRETQYF.

The chain is built from TRBV10-3 and TRBJ1-5; D is perhaps TRBD1 (6 bases). This CDR3 contains 14 residues. Germline V lookup: CDR1 ENHRY, CDR2 SYGVKD. Deletions cut 3 bases from V and 1 base from J, with 7 bases between. The CDR3 loop is CAISDRGSNQPQHF. CDR3 nucleotide sequence: TGTGCCATCAGTGACAGGGGAAGCAATCAGCCCCAGCATTTT.

This rearrangement joins TRBV28 to TRBJ2-3; no clear D gene. The V end lost 2 bases, the J end lost 7 bases, and 16 bases lay between the germline ends. The germline gives CDR1 MDHEN, CDR2 SYDVKM. CDR3 size: 15 residues. The CDR3 DNA follows: TGTGCCAGCAGTTTAGGGCAATCCCTATTGAATACGCAGTATTTT. This codes for CASSLGQSLLNTQYF.

This clone was observed a handful of times. This chain connects TRBV18 to TRBJ2-5, with no clear D. Between the trimmed V and J ends, which lost 2 bases and 5 bases, there was a span of 15 bases. This CDR3 contains 15 residues. Germline lookup yields CDR1 KGHSH and CDR2 LQKENI. The CDR3 DNA is TGTGCCAGCTCACCATACGCCGATTACGAGGAGACCCAGTACTTC. Protein sequence: CASSPYADYEETQYF.

J is TRBJ1-2 and V is TRBV24-1; 9 nucleotides line up with TRBD1. The V and J ends lost 3 bases and 8 bases, in that order; junction bases with no gene match: 3. Germline CDR1 reads KGHDR; CDR2 reads SFDVKD. CDR3 length: 13 residues. The CDR3 sequence: CATSDRDRVGYTF. DNA of the CDR3: TGTGCCACCAGTGATAGGGACAGGGTAGGCTACACCTTC.

This clone was detected only a few times. The chain joins TRBV5-1 to TRBJ2-7; tentatively, D is TRBD2 (5 bases). Trimming cost V 0 bases and J 6 bases, with 10 bases left between them. Germline loops: CDR1 SGHRS, CDR2 YFSETQ. This CDR3 has 13 residues. CDR3 nucleotide sequence: TGCGCCAGCAGCTTGGACCCGGCGGGCGAGCAGTACTTC. It yields the protein CASSLDPAGEQYF.

This sequence joins TRBV27 and TRBJ2-7, with 7 bases lining up with TRBD2. CDR1 and CDR2 (germline): MNHEY, SMNVEV (reference sequence). Losses at the gene ends were 6 bases for V and 2 bases for J; bases not matched to a gene: 10. The CDR3 spans 15 residues. CDR3 protein: CASSPTSFPPYEQYF. DNA for the CDR3: TGTGCCAGCAGCCCGACTAGCTTTCCTCCCTACGAGCAGTACTTC.

The V gene is TRBV19, the J gene TRBJ1-6; TRBD1 is a possible D gene (5 bases). Germline V gives CDR1 LNHDA, CDR2 SQIVND (reference sequence). This CDR3 has 13 amino acids. The V end was cut by 10 bases, the J end by 6 bases, with 13 bases between. CDR3 residues: CATGHRSNSPLHF. DNA for the CDR3: TGTGCCACTGGACACAGAAGTAATTCACCCCTCCACTTT.